The clone carrying this T cell receptor beta chain showed up many times. Its antigen is unknown. V dropped 4 bases and J dropped 1 base, with 8 bases sitting between them. This CDR3 has 13 residues. Germline assignment: CDR1 SGHRS and CDR2 YFSETQ. This sample is part of a study of post-analysis software for immune sequencing data. Background on the study: Relapsing-remitting, secondary progressive and progressive-relapsing forms of multiple sclerosis all featured among disease courses.

Study outcomes and limitations: Versus controls, multiple sclerosis patients showed significantly lower diversity (normalized Chao1). In patients, TRBV5-6, TRBV5-1 and TRBV20-1 belonged to about five TRBV segments found more frequently than in controls. Strong co-clustering by F measure linked samples that shared a preparation batch.

Each TCR beta cDNA library carried unique molecular identifiers. Yield was approximately 500,000 cDNA molecules from approximately 0.91 to 9.4 million T cells. One entry per CDR3 protein, called by TCRdb with MiXCR from the PCR reads. The sample holds approximately 260,000 distinct CDR3 sequences; 35% to 40% are singletons and the top ten take roughly 4.8%. The V call is TRBV5-1, the J call TRBJ2-5, with D hard to call. The sample consisted of blood. The TCR was taken from a girl aged 5-17 years with multiple sclerosis. CDR3 amino acids: CASSPTSQETQYF. DNA of the CDR3: TGCGCCAGCAGCCCGACCTCCCAAGAGACCCAGTACTTC.